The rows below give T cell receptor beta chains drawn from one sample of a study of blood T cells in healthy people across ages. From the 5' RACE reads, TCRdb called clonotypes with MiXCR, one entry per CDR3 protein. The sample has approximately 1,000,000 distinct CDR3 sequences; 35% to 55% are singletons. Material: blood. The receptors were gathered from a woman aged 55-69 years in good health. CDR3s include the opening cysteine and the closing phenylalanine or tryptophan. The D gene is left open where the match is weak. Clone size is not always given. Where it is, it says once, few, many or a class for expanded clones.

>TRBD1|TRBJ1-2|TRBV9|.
CASSVGQGGRGYTF
TGTGCCAGCAGCGTGGGACAGGGAGGCAGGGGCTACACCTTC
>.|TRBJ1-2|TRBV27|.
CASSFPGTRNYGYTF
TGTGCCAGCAGTTTCCCCGGGACACGCAACTATGGCTACACCTTC
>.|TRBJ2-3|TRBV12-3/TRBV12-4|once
CASRLGHDPFTDTQYF
TGTGCCAGCAGGCTAGGTCATGATCCTTTCACAGATACGCAGTATTTT
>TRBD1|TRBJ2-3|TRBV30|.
CAWTGTGGSRGDTQYF
TGTGCCTGGACCGGGACAGGGGGCAGTAGGGGAGATACGCAGTATTTT
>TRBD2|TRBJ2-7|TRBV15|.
CATSSSGHTSAALSSSYEQYF
TGTGCCACCAGCAGCTCAGGTCATACTAGCGCGGCACTATCGAGCTCCTACGAGCAGTACTTC
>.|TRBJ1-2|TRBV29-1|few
CSVAQTVNYGYTF
TGCAGCGTGGCCCAGACAGTGAACTATGGCTACACCTTC
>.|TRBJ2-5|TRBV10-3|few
CAISGARGLGQETQYF
TGTGCCATCAGTGGGGCCAGGGGCTTAGGTCAAGAGACCCAGTACTTC
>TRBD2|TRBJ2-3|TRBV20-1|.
CSAYTSGRDTQYF
TGCAGTGCCTATACTAGCGGCAGAGATACGCAGTATTTT
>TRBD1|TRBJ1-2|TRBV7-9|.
CASSPPGQASGGYTF
TGTGCCAGCAGCCCCCCGGGACAGGCCTCTGGTGGCTACACCTTC
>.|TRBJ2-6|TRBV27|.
CASSLSPSPYSGANVLTF
TGTGCCAGCAGTTTATCTCCCAGTCCTTACTCTGGGGCCAACGTCCTGACTTTC
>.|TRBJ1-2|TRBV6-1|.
CASSEQDLGYTF
TGTGCCAGCAGTGAACAGGATCTGGGCTACACCTTC
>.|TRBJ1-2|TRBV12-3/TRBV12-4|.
CASRPAGLHYGYTF
TGTGCCAGCAGGCCAGCAGGGTTACACTATGGCTACACCTTC
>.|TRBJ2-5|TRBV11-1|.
CVSSRGRGETQYF
TGTGTCAGCAGCCGCGGTAGGGGAGAGACCCAGTACTTC
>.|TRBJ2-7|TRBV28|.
CASSLTGQGTSGSYEQYF
TGTGCCAGCAGTTTAACGGGACAGGGGACTAGCGGCTCCTACGAGCAGTACTTC
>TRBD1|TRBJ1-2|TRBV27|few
CASRNRDSTGYTF
TGTGCCAGCCGAAACCGGGACAGCACTGGCTACACCTTC
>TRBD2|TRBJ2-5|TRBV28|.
CASSPTGLAAIKETQYF
TGTGCCAGCAGTCCGACGGGACTAGCGGCCATAAAAGAGACCCAGTACTTC
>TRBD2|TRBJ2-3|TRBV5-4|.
CASSLGYGGSDTDTQYF
TGTGCCAGCAGCTTGGGGTATGGCGGGAGCGACACAGATACGCAGTATTTT
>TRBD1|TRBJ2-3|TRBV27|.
CASSLKGALYTSTDTQYF
TGTGCCAGCAGTTTAAAGGGGGCCCTATACACTAGCACAGATACGCAGTATTTT
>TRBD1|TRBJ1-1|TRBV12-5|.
CASGPHRGIYGEAFF
TGTGCTAGTGGTCCTCACAGGGGTATATACGGTGAAGCTTTCTTT
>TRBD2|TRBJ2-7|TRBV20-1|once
CSARAETGRTDEQYF
TGCAGTGCTAGAGCCGAAACCGGGAGGACGGACGAGCAGTACTTC
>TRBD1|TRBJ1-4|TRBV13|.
CASSSPTGRNEKLFF
TGTGCCAGCAGCTCGCCGACAGGGCGTAATGAAAAACTGTTTTTT
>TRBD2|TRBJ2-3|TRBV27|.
CASSLRLANREYF
TGTGCCAGCAGTTTAAGACTAGCCAACCGGGAGTATTTT